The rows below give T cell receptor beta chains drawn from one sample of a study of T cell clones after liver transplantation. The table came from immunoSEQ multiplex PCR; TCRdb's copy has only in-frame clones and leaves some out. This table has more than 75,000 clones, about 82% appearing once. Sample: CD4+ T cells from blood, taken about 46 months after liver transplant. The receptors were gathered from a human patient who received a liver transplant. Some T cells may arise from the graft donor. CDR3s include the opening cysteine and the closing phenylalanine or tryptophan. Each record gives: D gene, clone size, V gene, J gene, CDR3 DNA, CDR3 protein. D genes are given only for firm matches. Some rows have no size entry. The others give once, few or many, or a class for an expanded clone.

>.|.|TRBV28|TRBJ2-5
TGTGCCAGCAGCTTACTAGCGAGGGGGGAGACCCAGTACTTC
CASSLLARGETQYF
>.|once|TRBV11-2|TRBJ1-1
TGTGCCAGCAGCTTAGACAGGCAGATCACTGAAGCTTTCTTT
CASSLDRQITEAFF
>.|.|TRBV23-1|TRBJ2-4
TGCGCCTCGCGGATGGGGCTTGGGATGGCCAAAAACATTCAGTACTTC
CASRMGLGMAKNIQYF
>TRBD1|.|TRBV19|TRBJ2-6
TGTGCCAGTAGTCCTCCGACAGGGGGCTATGGGGCCAACGTCCTGACTTTC
CASSPPTGGYGANVLTF
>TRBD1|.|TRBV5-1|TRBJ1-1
TGCGCCAGCAGCTGGGGGACAGGGGGCACTGAAGCTTTCTTT
CASSWGTGGTEAFF
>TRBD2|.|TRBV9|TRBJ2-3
TGTGCCAGCAGCTACGGAAGGACTAGCGGCACAGATACGCAGTATTTT
CASSYGRTSGTDTQYF
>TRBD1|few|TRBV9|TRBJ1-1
TGTGCCAGCAGCGGGACTTTGACAGGGGATGGCGACACTGAAGCTTTCTTT
CASSGTLTGDGDTEAFF
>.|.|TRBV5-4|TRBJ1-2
TGTGCCAGCAGCTTGTACCCCCCCGTTAACTATGGCTACACCTTC
CASSLYPPVNYGYTF
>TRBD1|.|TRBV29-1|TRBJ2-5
TGCAGCTTTGACAGGGTGCGAGAGACCCAGTACTTC
CSFDRVRETQYF
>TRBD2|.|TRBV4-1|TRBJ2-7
TGCGCCAGCAGCCAAGAAGTAGGAGCTAGCGGGAGGCCTATATACTACGAGCAGTACTTC
CASSQEVGASGRPIYYEQYF
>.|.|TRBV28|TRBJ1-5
TGTGCCAGCAGTTTATACGGCACGGGGGGGCGGAATCAGCCCCAGCATTTT
CASSLYGTGGRNQPQHF
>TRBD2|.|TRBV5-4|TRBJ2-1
TGTGCCAGCAGCTTGGCTCCGGGAGGGTCCTACAATGAGCAGTTCTTC
CASSLAPGGSYNEQFF
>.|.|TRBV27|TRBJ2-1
TGTGCCAGCAGTTTAAATTCTCGACAGTACTCCTACAATGAGCAGTTCTTC
CASSLNSRQYSYNEQFF
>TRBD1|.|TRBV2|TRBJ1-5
TGTGCCAGTACAGGGGAAGGAGAGCCCCAGCATTTT
CASTGEGEPQHF
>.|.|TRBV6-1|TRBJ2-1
TGTGCCAGCAGCCGCGAGACATTCCCCCACAATGAGCAGTTCTTC
CASSRETFPHNEQFF
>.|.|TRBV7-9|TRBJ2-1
TGTGCCAGCAGCTTAACCCACTCCAATGAGCAGTTCTTC
CASSLTHSNEQFF
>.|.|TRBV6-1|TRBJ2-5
TGTGCCAGCAGCCCTTTGCTAGCGTTGGGAGAGACCCAGTACTTC
CASSPLLALGETQYF
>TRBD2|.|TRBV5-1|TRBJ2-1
TGCGCCAGCAGCTCAAATAGCGGGAGCTTCTCCAATGAGCAGTTCTTC
CASSSNSGSFSNEQFF
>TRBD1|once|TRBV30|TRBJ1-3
TGTGCCTGGTCACCAGGGGGAGGGAACACCATATATTTT
CAWSPGGGNTIYF
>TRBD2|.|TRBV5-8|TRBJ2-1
TGTGCCAGCAGCTCGACTAGCGGGAGTATCAATGAGCAGTTCTTC
CASSSTSGSINEQFF
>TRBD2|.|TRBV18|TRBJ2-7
TGTGCCAGCTCACCACCGGGACTAGCGGGCGCGGGCGGGTCGTACGAGCAGTACTTC
CASSPPGLAGAGGSYEQYF
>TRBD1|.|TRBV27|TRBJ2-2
TGTGCCAGTCGACAGGGTTGGTTGGACACCGGGGAGCTGTTTTTT
CASRQGWLDTGELFF
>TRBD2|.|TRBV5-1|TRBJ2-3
TGCGCCAGCAGCTTCGACTGGACTAGCGGGAAGTTTGGTGATACGCAGTATTTT
CASSFDWTSGKFGDTQYF
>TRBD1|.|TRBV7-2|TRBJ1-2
TGTGCCAGCAGCTTAAGGAAGGGGGCGGGTGGCTACACCTTC
CASSLRKGAGGYTF
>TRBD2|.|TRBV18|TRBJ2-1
TGTGCCAGCTCACCCCGGAATGCGGGAGGGGACTACAATGAGCAGTTCTTC
CASSPRNAGGDYNEQFF
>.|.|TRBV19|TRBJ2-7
TGTGCCAGTAGTACCGGGACCCCCGCCTCCTACGAGCAGTACTTC
CASSTGTPASYEQYF
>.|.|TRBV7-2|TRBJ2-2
TGTGCCAGCAGCCCCGACGGGCTTGGCACCGGGGAGCTGTTTTTT
CASSPDGLGTGELFF
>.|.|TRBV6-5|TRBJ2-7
TGTGCCAGCTCCTCCCAGGGGAGGGGTGCCTACGAGCAGTACTTC
CASSSQGRGAYEQYF
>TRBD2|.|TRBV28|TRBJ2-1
TGTGCCAGCAGTTTTTCGGGACTAGCGGAAGATGAGCAGTTCTTC
CASSFSGLAEDEQFF
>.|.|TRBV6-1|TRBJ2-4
TGTGCCAGCAGTGAAGCCATCACAGGGAAAAACATTCAGTACTTC
CASSEAITGKNIQYF
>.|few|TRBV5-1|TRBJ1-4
TGCGCCAGCAGCTCTGGAGGAGGGGGAGATGAAAAACTGTTTTTT
CASSSGGGGDEKLFF
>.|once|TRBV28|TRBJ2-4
TGTGCCGTGGCCAGGGGTGGGGCGGCCAAAAACATTCAGTACTTC
CAVARGGAAKNIQYF
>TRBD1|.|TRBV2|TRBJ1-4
TGTGCCAGCAGTTTTAATAGACAGGGGATGGGTGAAAAACTGTTTTTT
CASSFNRQGMGEKLFF
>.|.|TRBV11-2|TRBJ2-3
TGTGCCAGCAGCCGCGGAGGGCCCACAGATACGCAGTATTTT
CASSRGGPTDTQYF
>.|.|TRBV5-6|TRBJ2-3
TGTGCCAGCAGCTTGGTGGGCAGCACAGATACGCAGTATTTT
CASSLVGSTDTQYF
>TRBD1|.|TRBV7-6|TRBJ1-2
TGTGCCAGCAGCGACAGGGGGCTAGGCTATGGCTACACCTTC
CASSDRGLGYGYTF
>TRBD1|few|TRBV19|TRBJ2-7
TGTGCCAGTAGTATGGACAGGGAGACCCACGAGCAGTACTTC
CASSMDRETHEQYF
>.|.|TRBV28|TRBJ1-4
TGTGCCAGCAGTTTATTCGGACAGACTTCAACTAATGAAAAACTGTTTTTT
CASSLFGQTSTNEKLFF
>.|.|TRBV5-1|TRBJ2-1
TGCGCCAGCAGCTTCCGAAGAGGCAATGAGCAGTTCTTC
CASSFRRGNEQFF
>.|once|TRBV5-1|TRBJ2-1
TGCGCCAGCAGCTCAGAGCTGAGCTCCTACAATGAGCAGTTCTTC
CASSSELSSYNEQFF
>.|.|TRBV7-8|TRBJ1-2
TGTGCCAGCAGCTTAGGCCCAGGGTTAGGCTACACCTTC
CASSLGPGLGYTF
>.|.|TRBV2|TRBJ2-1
TGTGCCAGCAATCGTACTAGCCCCCTCTTC
CASNRTSPLF
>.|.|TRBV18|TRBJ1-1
TGTGCCAGCTCACCACCTCGCAGGGCTCTTTTTATGAACACTGAAGCTTTCTTT
CASSPPRRALFMNTEAFF
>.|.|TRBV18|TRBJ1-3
TGTGCCAGCTCACTAAACCAGGGTCTGTCTGGAAACACCATATATTTT
CASSLNQGLSGNTIYF
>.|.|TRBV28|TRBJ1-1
TGTGCCAGCAGACCTCGACACCCTGGGGGCACTGAAGCTTTCTTT
CASRPRHPGGTEAFF
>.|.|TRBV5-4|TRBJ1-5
TGTGCCAGCAGCTTGGGGGGACGAAATCAGCCCCAGCATTTT
CASSLGGRNQPQHF